The sequence of this T cell receptor (beta chain) was determined in a study of shared clonotypes between healthy human individuals. Study context: The study drew on two women and three men aged 18 to 49 as donors. Overall study results and limits: Larger estimated richness was generally recorded for naive subsets relative to memory subsets.

The germline V gene encodes CDR1 SGHAT and CDR2 FQNNGV. The CDR3 length is 15 residues. The junction had 8 bases not matched to a gene; V was cut back by 4 bases and J by 2 bases. Memory CD4+ cells were the fraction left after CD45RA+ naive selection. Sequenced by immunoSEQ multiplex PCR; TCRdb stores in-frame clones only, minus some. The table shows 1.4 million to 1.5 million clones, with roughly 96% occurring only once. Remarks on this clone: The antigen is unknown.

The rearrangement joins TRBV11-2 to TRBJ2-7, with 7 bases lining up with TRBD1. Sequencing was done on a sample of naive CD4+ T cells sorted from blood. Subset indicated: CD45RA+ positively selected. This clonotype was sampled from a man aged 25-40 years in good health. This CDR3 is CASSYRGQVPYEQYF. The DNA for the CDR3 is TGTGCCAGCAGCTACAGAGGACAGGTCCCCTACGAGCAGTACTTC.